A single T cell receptor beta chain is shown here with its context. Its target is not known. V was pared by 5 bases and J by 4 bases, with 12 bases between. Germline V gene sequence: CDR1 SQVTM, CDR2 ANQGSEA. This CDR3 has 13 amino acids. The sample comes from a study of radiotherapy plus CTLA-4 blockade in lung cancer. Study outcomes and limitations: Among blood TCR repertoires after radiotherapy plus ipilimumab, tumor-derived clones expanded.

The method was immunoSEQ multiplex PCR; TCRdb's version includes in-frame clones alone and lacks a portion of them. The top ten hold 3% to 4% of the sample, which has roughly 110,000 clones, about four fifths seen once. This TCR derives from a human donor with non-small cell lung cancer that progressed on radiotherapy plus ipilimumab. Some clones in this sample may be carry-over from other donors' samples. Sequenced here: peripheral blood, sampled from a patient treated with radiotherapy plus ipilimumab. This chain links TRBV29-1 with TRBJ1-5; the D gene is possibly TRBD1 (5 bases). This chain's CDR3 is CSVMGGLNQPQHF. The CDR3 DNA is TGCAGCGTTATGGGGGGGTTGAATCAGCCCCAGCATTTT.